Presented here are 7 T cell receptor beta chains from one specimen sequenced in a study of response to subunit inactivated influenza vaccine (dated by TCRdb to the late 2010s). The library was generated by RT-PCR. The reads were generated on an Illumina HiSeq 2500. Using fastp at Q25 and MiXCR, TCRdb reprocessed the public reads and kept productive beta chains. A single entry per CDR3 protein holds the most common genes and DNA from its merged rows. The sample table lists just over 300,000 distinct CDR3 sequences, over 20% of them with a count of one. Approximately 10% of the sample is taken by the ten largest. The source material was PBMCs from blood, sampled less than 22 months after vaccination. Receptor source: a man between 50 and 70 years old who received an inactivated influenza vaccine. Donor details come from another sample of the same person, matched by shared clones.

This clonotype was detected only a few times. This CDR3 reads CASSLFWRGGQETQYF. The CDR3 nucleotides read TGTGCCAGCAGCTTGTTCTGGAGAGGGGGGCAAGAGACCCAGTACTTC. The chain combines TRBV7-2 with TRBJ2-5; tentatively, D is TRBD1 or TRBD2 (6 bases each). Germline CDR1 reads SGHTA; CDR2 reads FQGNSA. This CDR3 region has 16 residues. Trimming took off 3 bases at V and 2 bases at J, with 16 bases between the two ends. Filled out from reference TRBV7-2 and TRBJ2-5, the complete variable domain reads GAGVSQSPSNKVTEKGKDVELRCDPISGHTALYWYRQSLGQGLEFLIYFQGNSAPDKSGLPSDRFSAERTGGSVSTLTIQRTQQEDSAVYLCASSLFWRGGQETQYFGPGTRLLVL.

This clonotype was seen only a few times. The CDR3 nucleotides are TGTGCCAGCAGGGATAGAACAAATAGCAATCAGCCCCAGCATTTT. Amino acid sequence: CASRDRTNSNQPQHF. The rearrangement joins TRBV6-2 or TRBV6-3 to TRBJ1-5; D unresolved. The CDR3 totals 15 residues. V gave up 6 bases and J gave up 0 bases, with 12 bases separating them. Germline CDR1 MNHEY, CDR2 SVGEGT.

The CDR3 DNA follows: TGTGCCAGCAGTCCCGGGACAGGTCCTAACTCCTACAATGAGCAGTTCTTC. This gives the protein CASSPGTGPNSYNEQFF. V usage is TRBV6-1 and J usage is TRBJ2-1; 8 nucleotides agree with TRBD1. CDR3 length: 17 amino acids. V shed 5 bases, J shed 0 bases, and the junction held 9 bases outside the gene matches. CDR1 is MNHNS and CDR2 is SASEGT in the germline V gene.

This sequence joins TRBV4-1 and TRBJ2-1, with D perhaps TRBD2 (5 bases). The CDR3 totals 17 residues. V gave up 0 bases and J gave up 2 bases, with 14 bases separating them. Germline CDR1 is MGHRA and CDR2 is YSYEKL. The DNA of the CDR3 is TGCGCCAGCAGCCAAGATCGCGAGCGGAGACCCTACAATGAGCAGTTCTTC. Its translation: CASSQDRERRPYNEQFF.

The chain uses TRBV6-2 or TRBV6-3 and TRBJ1-5; 7 positions agree with TRBD1. The CDR3 covers 15 residues. Germline loops: CDR1 MNHEY, CDR2 SVGEGT. V shed 6 bases, J shed 4 bases, and the junction held 9 bases outside the gene matches. The CDR3 DNA follows: TGTGCCAGCAGACCGGGGGACAGTTGGAATCAGCCCCAGCATTTT. It specifies CASRPGDSWNQPQHF.

This clonotype was counted a few times. This chain links TRBV12-3 or TRBV12-4 with TRBJ2-7; 10 positions agree with TRBD2. The V segment lost 6 bases and the J segment 2 bases; nucleotides outside the gene matches: 4. This CDR3 comprises 14 residues. The CDR3 reads CASRVAGGAYEQYF. CDR3 sequence (DNA): TGTGCCAGCAGGGTAGCGGGGGGTGCCTACGAGCAGTACTTC.

CDR3 sequence: CASSPSGTTLYGYTF. The CDR3, as DNA: TGTGCCAGCAGCCCGTCCGGGACAACCCTCTATGGCTACACCTTC. V gene TRBV14 combines with J gene TRBJ1-2, with D tentatively TRBD1 (6 bases). The CDR3 totals 15 residues. The V end lost 4 bases, the J end lost 4 bases, and 16 bases lay between the germline ends. Looked up from germline, CDR1 is SGHDN and CDR2 is FVKESK.